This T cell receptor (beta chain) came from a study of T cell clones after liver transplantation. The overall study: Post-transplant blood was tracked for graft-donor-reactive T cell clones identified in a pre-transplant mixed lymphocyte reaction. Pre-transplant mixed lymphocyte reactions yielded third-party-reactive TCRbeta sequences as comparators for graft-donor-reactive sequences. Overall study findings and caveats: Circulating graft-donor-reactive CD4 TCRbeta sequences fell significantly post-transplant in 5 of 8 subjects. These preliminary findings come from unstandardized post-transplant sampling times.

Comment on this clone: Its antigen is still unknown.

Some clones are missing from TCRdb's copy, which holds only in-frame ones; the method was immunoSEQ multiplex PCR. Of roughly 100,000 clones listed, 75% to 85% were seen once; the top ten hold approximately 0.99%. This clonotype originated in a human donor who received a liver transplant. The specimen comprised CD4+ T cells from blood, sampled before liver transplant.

The CDR3, as DNA: TGTGCCAGCAGTTTCTCTACGGACGTTCGCTACGAGCAGTACTTC. Its protein product is CASSFSTDVRYEQYF. V is TRBV27 and J is TRBJ2-7; D gene ambiguous. The CDR3 runs 15 residues. The germline gives CDR1 MNHEY, CDR2 SMNVEV (reference sequence). Trimming cost V 3 bases and J 3 bases, with 15 bases left between them.